A single sample is the source of the 27 T cell receptor beta chains below, sequenced in a study of shared clonotypes between healthy human individuals. Some clones are missing from TCRdb's copy, which holds only in-frame ones; the method was immunoSEQ multiplex PCR. The data contain a few million clones, approximately 95% of them seen just once; the ten biggest clones take up approximately 0.4%. Source material: naive CD4+ T cells from PBMCs. As to subset: CD45RA+ positively selected. The receptors come from a man between 18 and 29 years old in good health. Some clones in this sample may be carry-over from other donors' samples.

V usage is TRBV4-2 and J usage is TRBJ1-2; D might be TRBD1 (5 bases). The V gene lost 2 bases and the J gene lost 1 base, with 14 bases spanning the gap. The CDR3 consists of 16 residues. The germline CDR1 and CDR2 sequences are LGHNA and YNFKEQ. The CDR3 nucleotides read TGTGCCAGCAGCCAACAGCATTTGGGGGATAACTATGGCTACACCTTC. Encoded protein: CASSQQHLGDNYGYTF.

The V and J genes are TRBV2 and TRBJ2-7; TRBD1 matches 10 bases. CDR1 and CDR2 from the germline V gene are SNHLY and FYNNEI. The CDR3 runs to 15 residues. V dropped 3 bases and J dropped 0; count of bases not matched to a gene: 2. The chain's CDR3 is CASSEGQGSSYEQYF. As DNA, the CDR3 is TGTGCCAGCAGTGAGGGACAGGGGAGCTCCTACGAGCAGTACTTC.

In regard to this clone: Other DNA sequences in this specimen translate into the identical CDR3. This chain connects TRBV5-1 to TRBJ1-1; the match to TRBD1 covers 9 bases. Per the germline V gene, CDR1 is SGHRS and CDR2 is YFSETQ. This CDR3 is built from 14 residues. V shed 4 bases and J 1 base; nucleotides not matched to a gene: 2. The CDR3 nucleotides are TGCGCCAGCAGCCCGACAGGGGGGAACACTGAAGCTTTCTTT. As protein: CASSPTGGNTEAFF.

The chain uses TRBV27 and TRBJ2-4; 8 nucleotides align to TRBD2. CDR3 length: 13 amino acids. Germline lookup yields CDR1 MNHEY and CDR2 SMNVEV (reference sequence). J was trimmed by 8 bases and V by 5 bases; bases with no gene match: 5. The CDR3 sequence: CASSPGGADIQYF. The CDR3 region has the DNA TGTGCCAGCAGTCCGGGGGGGGCGGACATTCAGTACTTC.

CDR3 in amino acids: CASSWFDRGSQDTQYF. The DNA of the CDR3 is TGCGCCAGCAGTTGGTTTGACAGGGGGTCCCAAGATACGCAGTATTTT. This rearrangement joins TRBV5-1 to TRBJ2-3, with 9 bases fitting TRBD1. Germline CDR1 and CDR2: SGHRS and YFSETQ. This CDR3 spans 16 amino acids. Trimming cost V 5 bases and J 5 bases; bases outside gene matches: 12. The full variable domain, with the rest looked up from reference TRBV5-1 and TRBJ2-3, is KAGVTQTPRYLIKTRGQQVTLSCSPISGHRSVSWYQQTPGQGLQFLFEYFSETQRNKGNFPGRFSGRQFSNSRSEMNVSTLELGDSALYLCASSWFDRGSQDTQYFGPGTRLTVL.

The chain uses TRBV7-9 and TRBJ2-5, with TRBD2 matching over 9 bases. Germline CDR1 and CDR2: SEHNR and FQNEAQ (reference sequence). This CDR3 spans 16 amino acids. V was clipped by 5 bases and J by 4 bases; unmatched bases: 11. CDR3: CASSVLSGLASETQYF. In nucleotides, the CDR3 is TGTGCCAGCAGCGTTCTGTCGGGACTAGCCTCAGAGACCCAGTACTTC.

With regard to this clone: This sample includes further DNA sequences coding for the same CDR3. The rearrangement links TRBV5-4 to TRBJ2-5; D remains unclear. V lost 2 bases, J lost 3 bases, and 5 bases lay in between. This CDR3 has 12 amino acids. The germline CDR1 and CDR2 sequences are SGHNT and YYREEE (reference sequence). CDR3 DNA: TGTGCCAGCAGCTTCTCCAAAGAGACCCAGTACTTC. Translating it yields CASSFSKETQYF.

This clone was seen only once. The genes are TRBV7-8 and TRBJ1-2; D remains ambiguous. Per germline, CDR1 SGHVS and CDR2 FQNEAQ. The CDR3 contains 15 residues. Trimming stripped 3 bases from V and 6 bases from J, with 17 bases between. In DNA form, the CDR3 reads TGTGCCAGCAGCTTGGGTCCTCCCCTCGAGAATGGCTACACCTTC. Its protein product is CASSLGPPLENGYTF. The whole variable domain, filled in from reference TRBV7-8 and TRBJ1-2, reads GAGVSQSPRYKVAKRGQDVALRCDPISGHVSLFWYQQALGQGPEFLTYFQNEAQLDKSGLPSDRFFAERPEGSVSTLKIQRTQQEDSAVYLCASSLGPPLENGYTFGSGTRLTVV.

The chain links TRBV6-1 to TRBJ2-1, with D possibly being TRBD1 or TRBD2 (6 bases each). CDR1 and CDR2 from the germline V gene are MNHNS and SASEGT. Deletions cut 6 bases from V and 9 bases from J, with 15 bases between. The CDR3 extends over 13 amino acids. In nucleotides, the CDR3 is TGTGCCAGCAGCATAACGAGGGGGGTTGAGCAGTTCTTC. Its translation is CASSITRGVEQFF.

This chain uses TRBV11-3 with TRBJ1-3, with a possible D match to TRBD1 (6 bases). Germline V gene sequence: CDR1 SGHNT, CDR2 YENEEA. There are 13 residues in the CDR3. V was cut by 5 bases and J by 4 bases, with 9 bases left in between. CDR3: CASSPGQGNTIYF. CDR3 DNA sequence: TGTGCCAGCAGCCCCGGACAGGGAAACACCATATATTTT.

V and J are TRBV19 and TRBJ2-7; D is possibly TRBD2 (6 bases). In germline, CDR1 is LNHDA, CDR2 SQIVND (reference sequence). Trimming pared 3 bases from V and 6 bases from J, leaving 15 bases between. CDR3 length equals 14 residues. The CDR3 nucleotides read TGTGCCAGTAGTATCGGTGGGGGGAGTCTCGAGCAGTACTTC. This encodes CASSIGGGSLEQYF.

This chain links TRBV28 with TRBJ2-6; 8 nucleotides match TRBD2. Germline trimming cut 8 bases from V and 4 bases from J; bases unmatched to any gene: 19. Germline CDR1 and CDR2: MDHEN and SYDVKM. The CDR3 has 19 residues. The CDR3 loop is CASGLWGLEYFPGANVLTF. The CDR3 bases are TGTGCCAGCGGCTTGTGGGGACTAGAATATTTTCCCGGGGCCAACGTCCTGACTTTC. The whole variable domain, filled in from reference TRBV28 and TRBJ2-6, reads DVKVTQSSRYLVKRTGEKVFLECVQDMDHENMFWYRQDPGLGLRLIYFSYDVKMKEKGDIPEGYSVSREKKERFSLILESASTNQTSMYLCASGLWGLEYFPGANVLTFGAGSRLTVL.

The rearrangement links TRBV5-1 to TRBJ2-7; 10 bases agree with TRBD2. There are 17 residues in the CDR3. Trimming took 3 bases from V and 4 from J; bases not matched to a gene: 13. Germline V lookup: CDR1 SGHRS, CDR2 YFSETQ. The CDR3 DNA reads TGCGCCAGCAGCTCCCCCCGTGGACTAGCGGATACTTACGAGCAGTACTTC. It translates to CASSSPRGLADTYEQYF.

The CDR3 reads CASSSWGKEAGNTIYF. Written as DNA, the CDR3 is TGTGCCAGTAGCTCTTGGGGGAAAGAGGCTGGAAACACCATATATTTT. The rearrangement joins TRBV19 to TRBJ1-3; a weak D match, TRBD1 (5 bases). There are 16 residues in the CDR3. Germline V CDR1 and CDR2: LNHDA, SQIVND (reference sequence). V shed 6 bases and J shed 2 bases, with 17 bases lying between them.

The V gene is TRBV7-8, the J gene TRBJ2-7; D is unresolved. The CDR3 sequence is 14 residues long. From germline, CDR1 is SGHVS and CDR2 FQNEAQ. Trimming took 1 base from V and 5 from J, leaving 12 bases between them. The CDR3 coding sequence is TGTGCCAGCAGCTTAGTCTGGGGATCCCACGAGCAGTACTTC. The encoded protein is CASSLVWGSHEQYF. Filled out from reference TRBV7-8 and TRBJ2-7, the complete variable domain reads GAGVSQSPRYKVAKRGQDVALRCDPISGHVSLFWYQQALGQGPEFLTYFQNEAQLDKSGLPSDRFFAERPEGSVSTLKIQRTQQEDSAVYLCASSLVWGSHEQYFGPGTRLTVT.

V usage is TRBV6-1 and J usage is TRBJ2-7; a possible D gene is TRBD1 (6 bases). CDR3 length equals 12 residues. In germline, CDR1 is MNHNS, CDR2 SASEGT. V was pared by 6 bases and J by 3 bases, with 9 bases between. The CDR3 DNA follows: TGTGCCAGCAGAGGACAGATCTACGAGCAGTACTTC. Translation: CASRGQIYEQYF.

The chain uses TRBV10-3 and TRBJ1-1; D gene uncertain. The V end was cut by 5 bases, the J end by 6 bases, with 7 bases between. The CDR3 covers 11 residues. CDR1 and CDR2 (germline): ENHRY, SYGVKD. CDR3 nucleotide sequence: TGTGCCATCAGTATAAACTCTGAAGCTTTCTTT. It translates to CAISINSEAFF.

Points on this clone: This sample includes further DNA sequences coding for the same CDR3. The rearrangement joins TRBV5-1 to TRBJ2-3; D is unresolved. Germline V gene data show CDR1 as SGHRS and CDR2 as YFSETQ. The CDR3 totals 12 residues. Trimming removed 2 bases from V and 5 bases from J, with 6 bases in between. The CDR3 bases are TGCGCCAGCAGCTTCCTGGGAGATACGCAGTATTTT. Translating gives CASSFLGDTQYF.

The chain recombines TRBV28 with TRBJ2-1; unclear D gene. From germline, CDR1 is MDHEN and CDR2 SYDVKM. The CDR3 is made up of 15 amino acids. Trimming left V 2 bases short and J 8 bases short, with 16 bases between. In nucleotides, the CDR3 is TGTGCCAGCAGTTTAGGGGTGGTAATTCCCGATGAGCAGTTCTTC. This translates into CASSLGVVIPDEQFF.

Regarding this clone: Other nucleotide sequences in the sample specify the same CDR3. The gene calls are TRBV6-5 and TRBJ2-3; weak D call: TRBD2 (5 bases). Germline lookup yields CDR1 MNHEY and CDR2 SVGAGI. The CDR3 length is 11 residues. V gave up 8 bases and J gave up 3 bases, with 6 bases separating them. The CDR3 bases are TGTGCCAGCGGGGAGACAGATACGCAGTATTTT. Its protein product is CASGETDTQYF.

The V call is TRBV19, the J call TRBJ2-7; 8 bases are a match to TRBD1. The ends lost 5 bases at V and 1 base at J; junction bases unmatched: 7. Germline V gene lookup returns CDR1 LNHDA and CDR2 SQIVND (reference sequence). There are 15 residues in the CDR3. CDR3 in amino acids: CASSQGQVFSYEQYF. In DNA form, the CDR3 reads TGTGCCAGTAGTCAGGGACAGGTGTTTTCCTACGAGCAGTACTTC.

The chain couples TRBV4-1 to TRBJ1-5; 8 bases agree with TRBD1. The J segment lost 0 bases and the V segment lost 5 bases, leaving 9 bases of the junction unmatched. The CDR3 runs to 17 residues. Looked up from germline, CDR1 is MGHRA and CDR2 is YSYEKL. CDR3 region: CASSSRQGSSSNQPQHF. As DNA, the CDR3 is TGCGCCAGCAGCTCCCGACAGGGGAGTTCTAGCAATCAGCCCCAGCATTTT.

The V call is TRBV4-2, the J call TRBJ1-2, with TRBD1 identical over 8 bases. J lost 2 bases, V lost 5 bases, and 7 bases had no gene match. The germline gives CDR1 LGHNA, CDR2 YNFKEQ. This CDR3 contains 15 residues. CDR3 nucleotides: TGTGCCAGCAGCAAAGGACAGGGTGGGAACTATGGCTACACCTTC. This translates into CASSKGQGGNYGYTF.

The chain is built from TRBV7-2 and TRBJ1-1, with TRBD1 matching 11 bases. The CDR3 runs to 16 residues. The junction had 10 bases not matched to a gene; V was cut back by 6 bases and J by 4 bases. From germline, CDR1 is SGHTA and CDR2 FQGNSA. CDR3 DNA: TGTGCCAGCAGTCGCCTAAGGGGACAGGGGGGCACTGAAGCTTTCTTT. It encodes CASSRLRGQGGTEAFF.

This clone was seen only once. The V call is TRBV7-2, the J call TRBJ2-5; 12 nucleotides match TRBD1. With V trimmed by 2 bases and J by 4 bases, 5 bases remained unmatched. Per the germline V gene, CDR1 is SGHTA and CDR2 is FQGNSA. The CDR3 runs 16 residues. The chain's CDR3 is CASSLSGTGGLETQYF. CDR3 sequence (DNA): TGTGCCAGCAGCTTATCCGGGACAGGGGGCCTAGAGACCCAGTACTTC.

This chain links TRBV5-6 with TRBJ2-5; possible D gene TRBD1, 6 bases. CDR3 length equals 14 residues. In germline, CDR1 is SGHDT, CDR2 YYEEEE. V lost 4 bases to trimming and J lost 5 bases, with 15 bases between them. CDR3 region: CASSQRQGRETQYF. The CDR3 nucleotides read TGTGCCAGCAGCCAAAGGCAGGGGCGGGAGACCCAGTACTTC.

In DNA, the CDR3 is TGTGCCTGGAGACCGAGGACTAGCGGGAGTAAATTCGCCGGGGAGCTGTTTTTT. Translated, it gives CAWRPRTSGSKFAGELFF. The chain employs TRBV30 and TRBJ2-2; 13 nucleotides match TRBD2. V lost 3 bases, J lost 6 bases, and 13 bases stayed unmatched. Germline V gene data show CDR1 as GTSNPN and CDR2 as SVGIG (reference sequence). The length of the CDR3 is 18 residues.